The rows below give T cell receptor beta chains drawn from one sample of a study of blood T cell repertoires in COVID-19. The method was immunoSEQ multiplex PCR; TCRdb's version includes in-frame clones alone and lacks a portion of them. The repertoire holds about 180,000 clones, with approximately 85% as singletons. The sequenced material came from peripheral blood. These receptors originate from a woman of 80 years or more with acute or convalescent COVID-19. Each CDR3 is given with its conserved first and last residue. A D gene is named only where the DNA matches it firmly. Rows give clone size only sometimes, using once, few, many, or a class for an expanded clone.

>NA|NA|TRBJ2-2|15|TRBV27
CASSPPKEVDGELFF
TGTGCCAGCAGTCCCCCGAAGGAGGTCGACGGGGAGCTGTTTTTT
>few|TRBD2|TRBJ2-5|16|TRBV7-9
CASSLAAGRGGETQYF
TGTGCCAGCAGCTTAGCGGCCGGGAGGGGAGGGGAGACCCAGTACTTC
>NA|TRBD1|TRBJ2-7|14|TRBV5-1
CASSRTGLTYEQYF
TGCGCCAGCAGCCGGACAGGGCTTACCTACGAGCAGTACTTC
>NA|TRBD2|TRBJ2-5|16|TRBV5-6
CASSHTSGGIRETQYF
TGTGCCAGCAGCCACACTAGCGGGGGGATCCGGGAGACCCAGTACTTC
>few|NA|TRBJ1-5|16|TRBV30
CAWSVLSGVGNQPQHF
TGTGCCTGGAGTGTACTTAGCGGTGTAGGCAATCAGCCCCAGCATTTT
>NA|NA|TRBJ2-7|12|TRBV7-9
CASSRTVYEQYF
TGTGCCAGCAGCCGGACAGTCTACGAGCAGTACTTC
>NA|TRBD1|TRBJ1-1|15|TRBV19
CASSTLETGKTEAFF
TGTGCCAGTAGTACCCTAGAGACAGGGAAAACTGAAGCTTTCTTT
>NA|NA|TRBJ1-2|16|TRBV4-1
CASSQALRGGNYGYTF
TGCGCCAGCAGCCAAGCTCTTAGGGGCGGAAACTATGGCTACACCTTC
>NA|NA|TRBJ2-5|14|TRBV5-6
CASSLAGGQETQYF
TGTGCCAGCAGCTTGGCCGGGGGACAAGAGACCCAGTACTTC
>NA|NA|TRBJ2-7|12|TRBV2
CASSGGAYEQYF
TGTGCCAGCAGTGGAGGCGCATACGAGCAGTACTTC
>few|NA|TRBJ2-2|19|TRBV7-2
CASSERALLGALNTGELFF
TGTGCCAGCAGCGAACGGGCCCTACTTGGGGCCTTGAACACCGGGGAGCTGTTTTTT
>NA|NA|TRBJ1-4|12|TRBV5-4
CASSGGGEKLFF
TGTGCCAGCAGCGGCGGCGGTGAAAAACTGTTTTTT
>NA|NA|TRBJ1-1|13|TRBV7-2
CASSFSENTEAFF
TGTGCCAGCAGCTTCTCAGAAAACACTGAAGCTTTCTTT
>NA|NA|TRBJ1-6|16|TRBV5-6
CASSIRAQTLNSPLHF
TGTGCCAGCAGCATCCGTGCACAGACCCTAAATTCACCCCTCCACTTT
>once|TRBD1|TRBJ1-4|14|TRBV7-8
CASRRQGPNEKLFF
TGTGCCAGCAGGAGACAGGGTCCTAATGAAAAACTGTTTTTT
>NA|NA|TRBJ1-2|14|TRBV2
CASSELTSALGYTF
TGTGCCAGCAGTGAACTAACCTCAGCGCTTGGCTACACCTTC
>NA|NA|TRBJ1-6|16|TRBV30
CAWSGEVKSYNSPLHF
TGTGCCTGGAGTGGAGAGGTTAAATCCTATAATTCACCCCTCCACTTT
>NA|NA|TRBJ2-5|13|TRBV9
CASSAQPQETQYF
TGTGCCAGCAGCGCACAGCCCCAAGAGACCCAGTACTTC
>NA|TRBD2|TRBJ2-3|18|TRBV27
CASSLSGSWGGGATTQYF
TGTGCCAGCAGTTTATCGGGCTCCTGGGGCGGGGGGGCCACAACGCAGTATTTT
>NA|NA|TRBJ2-7|12|TRBV9
CASSGRLEEQYF
TGTGCCAGCAGCGGACGACTGGAGGAGCAGTACTTC
>once|TRBD1|TRBJ1-2|15|TRBV4-3
CASSPGQGIYYGYTF
TGCGCCAGCAGCCCAGGACAGGGGATATACTATGGCTACACCTTC
>NA|TRBD1|TRBJ2-1|14|TRBV7-3
CASSFDRGYNEQFF
TGTGCCAGCAGCTTTGACAGGGGCTACAATGAGCAGTTCTTC
>NA|NA|TRBJ2-1|14|TRBV6-1
CASSESSSYNEQFF
TGTGCCAGCAGTGAATCTAGCTCCTACAATGAGCAGTTCTTC
>few|NA|TRBJ1-1|14|TRBV7-8
CASSLGPGRTEAFF
TGTGCCAGCAGCTTAGGGCCAGGGCGCACTGAAGCTTTCTTT
>NA|TRBD1|TRBJ1-5|11|TRBV19
CASSLGQAQHF
TGTGCCAGTAGTTTAGGACAGGCCCAGCATTTT
>NA|NA|TRBJ1-5|21|TRBV6-6
CASSPLGSARKRDNSNQPQHF
TGTGCCAGCAGCCCACTGGGTAGCGCGCGAAAGCGAGATAATAGCAATCAGCCCCAGCATTTT
>NA|TRBD1|TRBJ1-5|17|TRBV10-3
CAISDITGTGGDQPQHF
TGTGCCATCAGTGATATAACCGGGACAGGGGGCGACCAGCCCCAGCATTTT
>NA|TRBD2|TRBJ2-7|15|TRBV6-5
CASSRTSGAAYEQYF
TGTGCCAGCAGTCGGACTAGCGGGGCTGCCTACGAGCAGTACTTC
>NA|NA|TRBJ2-1|14|TRBV30
CAWSVRGLHNEQFF
TGTGCCTGGAGTGTAAGGGGACTCCACAATGAGCAGTTCTTC
>NA|NA|TRBJ2-3|13|TRBV7-9
CASSLAGVDTQYF
TGTGCCAGCAGCTTAGCAGGGGTGGATACGCAGTATTTT
>once|NA|TRBJ1-2|13|TRBV5-4
CASSFQPGNGYTF
TGTGCCAGCAGCTTTCAGCCGGGGAACGGCTACACCTTC
>NA|TRBD1|TRBJ1-2|13|TRBV18
CASSLGTGDGYTF
TGTGCCAGCTCACTAGGGACAGGGGATGGCTACACCTTC
>NA|TRBD2|TRBJ2-7|14|TRBV30
CAWSSAGGPYEQYF
TGTGCCTGGAGTTCAGCGGGAGGCCCCTACGAGCAGTACTTC
>NA|NA|TRBJ2-5|13|TRBV29-1
CSAGGGGGETQYF
TGCAGCGCCGGGGGCGGGGGAGGAGAGACCCAGTACTTC
>NA|TRBD2|TRBJ2-5|15|TRBV5-1
CASSLGTSGKETQYF
TGCGCCAGCAGCTTGGGGACTAGCGGAAAAGAGACCCAGTACTTC
>NA|TRBD2|TRBJ2-3|16|TRBV7-8
CASSLTGTTNTDTQYF
TGTGCCAGCAGCTTGACCGGGACTACCAACACAGATACGCAGTATTTT
>NA|TRBD1|TRBJ1-1|15|TRBV23-1
CASSLDRGRDTEAFF
TGCGCCAGCAGTCTGGACAGGGGGAGGGACACTGAAGCTTTCTTT
>few|NA|TRBJ2-7|13|TRBV7-6
CASSRFLAPEQYF
TGTGCCAGCAGTCGTTTCCTAGCCCCCGAGCAGTACTTC
>NA|NA|TRBJ2-5|12|TRBV7-8
CASTDIQETQYF
TGTGCCAGCACCGACATCCAAGAGACCCAGTACTTC
>NA|NA|TRBJ1-5|16|TRBV19
CASSAGGRHNNQPQHF
TGTGCCAGTAGCGCTGGGGGCCGGCATAACAATCAGCCCCAGCATTTT
>NA|TRBD1|TRBJ1-1|14|TRBV29-1
CSVEGTGVGTEAFF
TGCAGCGTCGAGGGGACAGGGGTGGGCACTGAAGCTTTCTTT
>NA|TRBD2|TRBJ2-2|14|TRBV19
CASSSGRGTGELFF
TGTGCCAGTAGTAGCGGGAGAGGGACCGGGGAGCTGTTTTTT